This T cell receptor (beta chain) was identified during a study of identical twins (TCRdb year 2016). Describing the broader study: To test whether fetal clonotypes persist, this study deep-sequenced TCR alpha and beta repertoires from monozygotic twins, from unrelated adults of various ages, and from cord blood. To rule out contamination, replicate twin experiments were performed at different times with different library preparation protocols.

Only healthy Caucasian donors were included. Three pairs of female monozygotic twins, all aged 18 to 29 years, made up the twin cohort. Peripheral blood mononuclear cells were the source from which RNA for the TCR libraries was isolated. Study-wide conclusions, independent of this receptor: Invariant T cells such as MAIT and iNKT could partly confound zero-insertion analyses, although diverse VJ usage argued against such confounding for most clonotypes. Fewer insertions were carried by abundant cord blood beta clonotypes; a weaker similar trend was observed in young adult naive repertoires, while no such trend was observed in memory repertoires. Compared with coincidental sharing between unrelated individuals, an excess of low generation-probability sequences was observed among out-of-frame TCR alpha sequences shared between twins. Because the same donors could not be followed over many years, the conclusions depended on cross-sectional statistical analysis. Out-of-frame TCR alpha sharing in monozygotic twins was systematically underestimated by recombination models, whereas sharing between unrelated individuals was in agreement with the recombination models. A weaker excess of twin sharing was found in beta out-of-frame sequences because the signal-to-noise ratio was lowered by fewer shared sequences.

On this clonotype: This receptor's antigen is unknown. The input lacks base qualities; no much larger clone sits a single base away.

Library creation used 5' RACE. Sequencing relied on an Illumina HiSeq 2000. Template switching added a universal primer binding site, and the final cDNA carried a unique molecular identifier that allowed TCR cDNA molecules to be counted accurately. Specific primers in the conserved constant-segment region were used to synthesize first-strand cDNA for the TCR alpha and beta chains. Each cDNA library was double barcoded, with a SMART-Mk sample barcode plus Illumina barcodes, to control for contamination. TruSeq adapter sequences and Illumina sample barcodes were added in two successive PCR steps. TCR alpha and beta cDNA libraries were sequenced on the Illumina HiSeq platform with custom primers. Regarding the original processing steps: MiGEC processed the raw reads to extract unique molecular identifiers, while MiXCR was used to determine the CDR3 positions. For each individual, recombination models were inferred using an EM algorithm with the repgenHMM and IGoR tools. Shared clonotypes were analyzed with the tcR package in R, and sharing was normalized by the product of cloneset sizes. Out-of-frame nonproductive sequences were analyzed to study raw recombination free of thymic and clonal selection effects. The public reads were reprocessed in TCRdb via fastp at Q25 and MiXCR, keeping in-frame beta chains. Every entry covers one CDR3 protein and lists the most common genes and DNA from its rows. TCRdb, rather than the study authors, made the V and J calls. Counted in this sample were about 570,000 distinct CDR3 sequences; approximately 9.6% of them appeared once. 3% of the sample lies in the top ten.

CDR1 and CDR2 (MNHNS, SASEGT) derive from the germline V gene. The CDR3, cysteine through phenylalanine, is 14 amino acids long. Only the CDR3 region is kept as DNA, spanning 42 bases read in frame from base 1. V loses 7 bases of germline sequence and J loses 2 bases, and the interval between the two ends is 15 bases. These same data were also listed under a study on yellow fever vaccine responses in identical twins. Drawing on the second study: According to the authors, in identical twins the way T cells responded to vaccination appeared partly convergent and partly personalized. In the study, vaccine-responding T cell clones were precisely tracked in identical twins.

The receptor was derived from a woman younger than 35 in good health. This chain joins TRBV6-1 to TRBJ2-7; confidence is insufficient to name the D gene. The sequenced sample consisted of PBMCs. The CDR3 loop reads CASMQAQLTYEQYF. DNA sequence: TGTGCCAGCATGCAGGCTCAGCTAACCTACGAGCAGTACTTC.